This T cell receptor (beta chain) comes out of a study of T cell repertoires in cytomegalovirus infection (dated 2019 in TCRdb). With regard to the full study: The peptide stimulations were aimed at well-studied HLA-B-restricted epitopes as well as recently identified HLA-C-restricted CMV epitopes, whose presentation resists viral immunomodulation. Because public TCR beta signatures pointed to carriage of CMV infection together with the matching HLA type, the HLA type of each donor mattered for the analysis.

V is cut by 3 bases and J by 7 bases, and the space between the germline ends is 12 bases. The cysteine opens and the phenylalanine closes a CDR3 of 14 amino acids. Just the 42-base CDR3 DNA is kept, in frame starting at base 1. CDR1 LGHNA and CDR2 YSLEER are derived from the germline V gene. The treatment or condition label for this specimen denotes: in vitro stimulation with specific CMV peptide epitopes to enrich CMV-specific T cells. General study outcomes and caveats: Carriers of CMV infection plus the relevant HLA type were discriminated by the cumulative frequency of public TCR beta family members in the study cohort and in an independent approximately 350-donor cohort. The ex vivo response was dominated by HLA-C-restricted CMV-specific TCR beta clonotypes, which also provided the single most frequent clonotype in two of eight donors.

This clonotype was seen more than once but under ten times. What this receptor recognizes is not known. It has no much larger one-base neighbor in the sample; base qualities were not kept. Sequencing was carried out with an Illumina HiSeq 1500. The public reads were reprocessed in TCRdb via fastp at Q25 and MiXCR, keeping in-frame beta chains. Merged by CDR3 protein, the rows form single entries marked with the most common genes and DNA. The sample records some 940,000 distinct CDR3 sequences, roughly 30% of which are singletons. About 14% of the sample goes to the ten largest clones. This material consisted of cultured CD8+ T cells from PBMCs, taken from culture after CMV antigen stimulation. The V and J genes are TRBV4-3 and TRBJ2-2; 6 matching bases give a weak D call of TRBD2. The clonotype was recovered from a human donor in good health (CMV status not recorded). Some clones in this sample may be carry-over from other donors' samples. The DNA reads as follows: TGCGCCAGCAGCCATGCTAGGGGAGGCGGGGAGCTGTTTTTT. Translated, it gives CASSHARGGGELFF.